Each of the 19 T cell receptor beta chains below was sequenced from the same sample in a study of Ad26.COV2.S vaccination and SARS-CoV-2 variants. Clones were sequenced by immunoSEQ multiplex PCR, and TCRdb holds only the in-frame ones, with some missing. The top ten hold roughly 15% of the sample, which has around 100,000 clones, approximately 82% seen once. Sequenced here: peripheral blood, sampled after recovery from COVID-19. All receptors derive from a human donor who had recovered from COVID-19.

This clone was seen a few times. This chain connects TRBV9 to TRBJ2-7, with TRBD1 matching over 7 bases. The V gene end was trimmed by 3 bases and the J gene end by 4 bases; junction bases not matched to a gene: 1. The CDR3 extends over 12 amino acids. CDR1 is SGDLS and CDR2 is YYNGEE in the germline V gene. The CDR3 nucleotides read TGTGCCAGCAGCGCGACAGGGTACGAGCAGTACTTC. Amino acids: CASSATGYEQYF.

The chain employs TRBV4-1 and TRBJ2-7; 7 nucleotides line up with TRBD1. The V gene's germline CDR1 is MGHRA and CDR2 YSYEKL. Unmatched junction bases numbered 13, after V lost 4 bases and J lost 7 bases. The CDR3 covers 15 residues. The CDR3 nucleotides are TGCGCCAGCAGCCCAGAGGGGGCCTCCGGAACTGAGCAGTACTTC. Translated, it gives CASSPEGASGTEQYF.

V is TRBV27 and J is TRBJ2-3; weak D call: TRBD1 (5 bases). The V gene lost 3 bases and the J gene lost 2 bases, with 12 bases spanning the gap. Germline CDR1 reads MNHEY; CDR2 reads SMNVEV (reference sequence). This CDR3 comprises 15 residues. In DNA form, the CDR3 reads TGTGCCAGCAGTTTCGTTCGACAGTTCACAGATACGCAGTATTTT. This encodes CASSFVRQFTDTQYF.

This chain connects TRBV27 to TRBJ1-4; 7 nucleotides align to TRBD1. Germline lookup yields CDR1 MNHEY and CDR2 SMNVEV (reference sequence). V lost 5 bases and J lost 8; bases outside the gene matches: 5. The CDR3 runs 13 residues. The CDR3 nucleotides are TGTGCCAGCAGTCGACAGGGAGGAGAAAAACTGTTTTTT. It encodes CASSRQGGEKLFF. Drawing the rest from reference TRBV27 and TRBJ1-4, the complete variable domain is EAQVTQNPRYLITVTGKKLTVTCSQNMNHEYMSWYRQDPGLGLRQIYYSMNVEVTDKGDVPEGYKVSRKEKRNFPLILESPSPNQTSLYFCASSRQGGEKLFFGSGTQLSVL.

This rearrangement joins TRBV28 to TRBJ1-5; no firm D call. This CDR3 has 11 amino acids. The V gene's germline CDR1 is MDHEN and CDR2 SYDVKM. Between the trimmed V and J ends, which lost 2 bases and 7 bases, there was a span of 3 bases. CDR3 nucleotides: TGTGCCAGCAGTTTAAACCAGCCCCAGCATTTT. It yields the protein CASSLNQPQHF.

V and J are TRBV20-1 and TRBJ2-1, with a tentative D call TRBD1 (5 bases). Trimming removed 3 bases from V and 0 bases from J, with 9 bases in between. Germline V gene sequence: CDR1 DFQATT, CDR2 SNEGSKA (reference sequence). The CDR3 runs to 14 residues. The CDR3 DNA is TGCAGTGCTAGTAGGGGCCCCTCCTACAATGAGCAGTTCTTC. Translation gives CSASRGPSYNEQFF.

The table lists this clone with a few counts. The CDR3 is CASRHGQGAIGELFF. The CDR3 nucleotides are TGTGCCAGCAGACATGGGCAGGGGGCAATCGGGGAGCTGTTTTTT. V and J are TRBV6-5 and TRBJ2-2; TRBD1 matches 8 bases. Germline CDR1 reads MNHEY; CDR2 reads SVGAGI. V dropped 6 bases and J dropped 7; count of bases not matched to a gene: 10. The length of the CDR3 is 15 residues.

The chain recombines TRBV10-2 with TRBJ1-1, with a tentative D call TRBD1 (5 bases). The V gene lost 7 bases and the J gene lost 6 bases, with 12 bases spanning the gap. CDR3 length equals 12 residues. CDR1 WSHSY and CDR2 SAAADI come from the germline V gene. Here the CDR3 reads CASTAGPAEAFF. As DNA, the CDR3 is TGCGCCAGCACAGCAGGGCCGGCTGAAGCTTTCTTT.

The chain couples TRBV7-2 to TRBJ2-5; no reliable D call. Germline assignment: CDR1 SGHTA and CDR2 FQGNSA. Trimming pared 2 bases from V and 5 bases from J, leaving 12 bases between. The CDR3 sequence is 14 residues long. The CDR3 reads CASSLRRAAETQYF. CDR3 sequence (DNA): TGTGCCAGCAGCTTACGCCGGGCTGCTGAGACCCAGTACTTC.

The J gene is TRBJ1-5, the V gene TRBV28, with a possible D match to TRBD1 (6 bases). The CDR3 has 12 residues. Germline CDR1 reads MDHEN; CDR2 reads SYDVKM. Deletions cut 5 bases from V and 8 bases from J, with 10 bases between. The DNA for the CDR3 is TGTGCCAGCAGTCCCGGACAGAAGCCCCAGCATTTT. As protein: CASSPGQKPQHF.

This clone was seen a single time. A junction boundary mismatches the germline segment, possibly from a read error. This chain uses TRBV10-1 with TRBJ2-1; TRBD1 aligns across 10 bases. The CDR3 covers 13 residues. CDR1 is WNHNN and CDR2 is SYGVQD in the germline V gene (reference sequence). CDR3 coding DNA: TGCGCCAGCCGTCGACAGGGGGCCAATGGGCAGTTCTTC. Protein: CASRRQGANGQFF.

The rearrangement links TRBV7-8 to TRBJ1-1, with D possibly matching TRBD1 (6 bases). CDR1 and CDR2 (germline): SGHVS, FQNEAQ. This CDR3 spans 15 amino acids. The V gene lost 3 bases and the J gene lost 4 bases, with 15 bases spanning the gap. CDR3 residues: CASSFLQGSSTEAFF. As DNA, the CDR3 is TGTGCCAGCAGCTTTCTACAGGGCTCTTCCACTGAAGCTTTCTTT.

The gene calls are TRBV19 and TRBJ2-3; 9 nucleotides line up with TRBD1. The CDR3 consists of 16 residues. With 0 bases clipped from V and 4 bases from J, the junction kept 5 bases outside the gene matches. Germline values: CDR1 LNHDA, CDR2 SQIVND (reference sequence). CDR3 in DNA: TGTGCCAGTAGTATAGATCGTGGACAGGGGTCAGATACGCAGTATTTT. Protein product: CASSIDRGQGSDTQYF. Full variable domain (missing parts from reference TRBV19 and TRBJ2-3): DGGITQSPKYLFRKEGQNVTLSCEQNLNHDAMYWYRQDPGQGLRLIYYSQIVNDFQKGDIAEGYSVSREKKESFPLTVTSAQKNPTAFYLCASSIDRGQGSDTQYFGPGTRLTVL.

Notes on this clone: This sample also contains other DNA sequences that code for the same CDR3. The chain combines TRBV3-1 (or the pseudogene TRBV3-2) with TRBJ2-2, with unresolved D. This CDR3 comprises 14 residues. V was trimmed by 1 base and J by 2 bases, leaving 5 bases between them. The germline gives CDR1 LGHDT, CDR2 YNNKEL (reference sequence). In DNA, the CDR3 is TGTGCCAGCAGCCAAGGGCAAAACACCGGGGAGCTGTTTTTT. Translating gives CASSQGQNTGELFF.

Of note for this clone: Germline is not matched at one junction end, which may reflect a read error. The V and J genes are TRBV7-9 and TRBJ2-7; 10 nucleotides align to TRBD2. The germline V gene has CDR1 SEHNR and CDR2 FQNEAQ (reference sequence). The CDR3 spans 14 residues. The CDR3 is CASSVAGGEYEQYF. CDR3 nucleotide sequence: TGTGCCAGCAGCGTAGCGGGAGGAGAATACGAGCAGTACTTC. The full variable domain, in which reference TRBV7-9 and TRBJ2-7 provide the parts outside the CDR3, is DTGVSQNPRHKITKRGQNVTFRCDPISEHNRLYWYRQTLGQGPEFLTYFQNEAQLEKSRLLSDRFSAERPKGSFSTLEIQRTEQGDSAMYLCASSVAGGEYEQYFGPGTRLTVT.

The chain links TRBV28 to TRBJ2-7; D may correspond to TRBD1 or TRBD2 (5 bases each). Germline CDR1 is MDHEN and CDR2 is SYDVKM. Trimming took off 6 bases at V and 3 bases at J, with 18 bases between the two ends. CDR3 length equals 15 residues. The CDR3 reads CASRGIQGPLYEQYF. CDR3 DNA sequence: TGTGCCAGCAGGGGGATTCAGGGACCCCTCTACGAGCAGTACTTC.

The chain combines TRBV28 with TRBJ2-3; 8 positions match TRBD2. Trimming cost V 1 base and J 5 bases; bases outside gene matches: 14. This CDR3 has 18 residues. Germline loops: CDR1 MDHEN, CDR2 SYDVKM. Written as DNA, the CDR3 is TGTGCCAGCAGTTTATTGGAGGCGGCGGGAGGCGGGGGAGATACGCAGTATTTT. This translates into CASSLLEAAGGGGDTQYF.

The V call is TRBV2, the J call TRBJ2-7; 7 nucleotides match TRBD1. Per the germline V gene, CDR1 is SNHLY and CDR2 is FYNNEI. The J segment lost 4 bases and the V segment lost 8 bases, leaving 11 bases of the junction unmatched. The length of the CDR3 is 14 residues. The CDR3 bases are TGTGCCAGCGGGGACAGTAGTATGGTTTACGAGCAGTACTTC. Protein: CASGDSSMVYEQYF.

Note on this clone: Other nucleotide sequences from this sample produce the same CDR3. The chain uses TRBV28 and TRBJ2-7, with D unclear. V dropped 5 bases and J dropped 3 bases, with 8 bases sitting between them. This CDR3 is built from 12 residues. Per the germline V gene, CDR1 is MDHEN and CDR2 is SYDVKM. CDR3 nucleotides: TGTGCCAGCAGTCCCCTCGGCTACGAGCAGTACTTC. This sequence encodes CASSPLGYEQYF.